Below, 32 T cell receptor beta chains from the same sample are listed, as sequenced in a study of shared clonotypes between healthy human individuals (dated by TCRdb to 2018 to 2020). Receptor amplification or capture employed the immunoSEQ multiplex PCR assay. In its TCRdb copy, this immuneACCESS table keeps in-frame sequences only and misses some clones. Where compared with another copy, unresolved V genes explain less than half of these, and the others have no known cause. The sample includes around 980,000 clones, with approximately 80% observed a single time. The ten biggest clones cover roughly 0.55% of the sample. The specimen was memory CD4+ T cells from PBMCs. The sample's cell subset or site label, decoded: CD45RA-negative fraction. Source of these receptors: a man between 18 and 35 years old in good health. Some clones in this sample may be carry-over from other donors' samples.

Only a few counts were recorded for this clone. This rearrangement joins TRBV20-1 to TRBJ1-1, with TRBD1 identical over 8 bases. Germline CDR1 is DFQATT and CDR2 is SNEGSKA (reference sequence). The CDR3 is made up of 11 amino acids. The junction had 5 bases not matched to a gene; V was cut back by 7 bases and J by 7 bases. CDR3 nucleotides: TGCAGTGGTCAGGGGGCAGGTGAAGCTTTCTTT. It specifies CSGQGAGEAFF.

The DNA for the CDR3 is TGTGCCAGCAGCTTAGATCAGGGTCGGCGTGGCTACACCTTC. Its translation is CASSLDQGRRGYTF. This rearrangement joins TRBV7-2 to TRBJ1-2, with D possibly being TRBD1 (5 bases). Germline V gene data show CDR1 as SGHTA and CDR2 as FQGNSA. The V gene lost 1 base and the J gene lost 7 bases, with 13 bases spanning the gap. The CDR3 runs to 14 residues.

This chain uses TRBV10-3 with TRBJ2-2, with D perhaps TRBD2 (5 bases). CDR3 size: 13 residues. Germline CDR1 is ENHRY and CDR2 is SYGVKD. Trimming pared 8 bases from V and 7 bases from J, leaving 14 bases between. DNA for the CDR3: TGTGCCATCGCCTCGCTAGCAAACGGGGAGCTGTTTTTT. Protein product: CAIASLANGELFF.

The chain has TRBV29-1 and TRBJ2-7; TRBD1 aligns across 7 bases. The V gene end was trimmed by 7 bases and the J gene end by 5 bases; junction bases not matched to a gene: 8. Germline V gene sequence: CDR1 SQVTM, CDR2 ANQGSEA. This CDR3 contains 12 residues. The DNA for the CDR3 is TGCAGCGGGGGAGAGCAGGGGGACGAGCAGTACTTC. Its translation: CSGGEQGDEQYF.

Details on this clone: With a far larger clone one base away, a read error is the likely cause. The rearrangement links TRBV9 to TRBJ2-5; unclear D gene. Germline V gives CDR1 SGDLS, CDR2 YYNGEE. The V end lost 4 bases, the J end lost 2 bases, and 9 bases lay between the germline ends. CDR3 length equals 13 residues. In DNA form, the CDR3 reads TGTGCCAGCAGCTTCCGTATACAAGAGACCCAGTACTTC. Translated: CASSFRIQETQYF.

This sequence joins TRBV5-1 and TRBJ2-7; 10 bases match TRBD2. V was pared by 2 bases and J by 3 bases, with 8 bases of the junction left unmatched. Germline V lookup: CDR1 SGHRS, CDR2 YFSETQ. This CDR3 is built from 16 residues. The CDR3 loop is CASSFSLAGVGYEQYF. The CDR3 bases are TGCGCCAGCAGCTTCTCTCTAGCGGGAGTCGGCTACGAGCAGTACTTC.

This rearrangement joins TRBV25-1 to TRBJ1-2, with D hard to call. Trimming took 2 bases from V and 3 from J, leaving 7 bases between them. The CDR3 extends over 13 amino acids. Germline V lookup: CDR1 MGHDK, CDR2 SYGVNS. CDR3 residues: CASSEQADYGYTF. The CDR3 DNA is TGTGCCAGCAGTGAACAGGCGGACTATGGCTACACCTTC.

The sample holds one count of this clone. Other DNA variants within this sample encode the same CDR3. J is TRBJ1-1 and V is TRBV20-1; D remains ambiguous. CDR1 is DFQATT, CDR2 SNEGSKA, per germline (reference sequence). The CDR3 is 11 residues long. V dropped 0 bases and J dropped 6 bases, with 5 bases sitting between them. In nucleotides, the CDR3 is TGCAGTGCTAGAGATTCAGCTGAAGCTTTCTTT. Protein sequence: CSARDSAEAFF.

The CDR3 is CASSPRREGGTDTQYF. CDR3 DNA sequence: TGTGCCAGCAGCCCCAGGCGGGAGGGAGGTACAGATACGCAGTATTTT. The chain is built from TRBV4-2 and TRBJ2-3, with 9 positions matching TRBD2. The germline V gene encodes CDR1 LGHNA and CDR2 YNFKEQ. The V and J ends lost 4 bases and 3 bases, in that order; junction bases with no gene match: 8. CDR3 length: 16 amino acids.

As concerns this clone: This sequence may be a read error, since a much larger clone differs from it by one base. V usage is TRBV28 and J usage is TRBJ1-2; no firm D call. Trimming removed 4 bases from V and 6 bases from J, with 9 bases in between. CDR3 length equals 12 residues. Germline V gene sequence: CDR1 MDHEN, CDR2 SYDVKM. The CDR3 reads CASSSGVDGYTF. The CDR3 DNA sequence: TGTGCCAGCAGTTCCGGGGTTGATGGCTACACCTTC.

V gene TRBV7-9 combines with J gene TRBJ2-7; 10 bases line up with TRBD2. V shed 0 bases and J 5 bases; nucleotides not matched to a gene: 4. This CDR3 region has 15 residues. Germline V lookup: CDR1 SEHNR, CDR2 FQNEAQ (reference sequence). The CDR3 reads CASSLAGLAGDEQYF. The CDR3 DNA is TGTGCCAGCAGCTTAGCCGGGCTAGCGGGAGACGAGCAGTACTTC.

To note about this clone: Other DNA sequences in the same sample also yield this CDR3. V and J are TRBV5-1 and TRBJ2-1; 9 nucleotides align to TRBD1. Germline-derived CDR1 and CDR2 are SGHRS and YFSETQ. There are 15 residues in the CDR3. The V gene end was trimmed by 5 bases and the J gene end by 2 bases; junction bases not matched to a gene: 5. CDR3 nucleotide sequence: TGCGCCAGCAGTCGGGGACAGGGAACCTACAATGAGCAGTTCTTC. It encodes CASSRGQGTYNEQFF. Drawing the rest from reference TRBV5-1 and TRBJ2-1, the complete variable domain is KAGVTQTPRYLIKTRGQQVTLSCSPISGHRSVSWYQQTPGQGLQFLFEYFSETQRNKGNFPGRFSGRQFSNSRSEMNVSTLELGDSALYLCASSRGQGTYNEQFFGPGTRLTVL.

The V call is TRBV11-2, the J call TRBJ1-1, with D tentatively TRBD1 (5 bases). Trimming cost V 4 bases and J 3 bases, with 12 bases left between them. The CDR3 sequence is 14 residues long. Per germline, CDR1 SGHAT and CDR2 FQNNGV. The CDR3 sequence: CASSSQGSHTEAFF. The CDR3 region has the DNA TGTGCCAGCAGCTCCCAGGGATCCCACACTGAAGCTTTCTTT.

This chain joins TRBV14 and TRBJ1-1, with D unclear. V was cut by 8 bases and J by 1 base, with 11 bases left in between. The V gene's germline CDR1 is SGHDN and CDR2 FVKESK. The CDR3 covers 13 residues. The CDR3 DNA sequence: TGTGCCAGCTCCCCTTTTTGGAACACTGAAGCTTTCTTT. This gives the protein CASSPFWNTEAFF.

In this sample, this clone turned up a few times. The chain combines TRBV27 with TRBJ2-1; TRBD2 agrees at 10 bases. There are 22 residues in the CDR3. Germline V CDR1 and CDR2: MNHEY, SMNVEV (reference sequence). J lost 5 bases, V lost 8 bases, and 30 bases had no gene match. In nucleotides, the CDR3 is TGTGCCAGCGGAACTGACTTGATGTGGGCTAGCGGGAGAAAATTCGTCCACAATGAGCAGTTCTTC. Its protein is CASGTDLMWASGRKFVHNEQFF.

The chain is built from TRBV6-5 and TRBJ2-5, with D possibly called TRBD1 or TRBD2 (5 bases each). V was pared by 6 bases and J by 3 bases, with 11 bases between. The CDR3 spans 13 residues. Germline V CDR1 and CDR2: MNHEY, SVGAGI. The CDR3 protein is CASRTGTEETQYF. The CDR3 DNA follows: TGTGCCAGCAGAACCGGGACCGAAGAGACCCAGTACTTC.

The V gene is TRBV2, the J gene TRBJ1-1; D gene uncertain. The V and J ends lost 5 bases and 1 base respectively, with 8 bases between them. CDR1 SNHLY and CDR2 FYNNEI come from the germline V gene. The CDR3 spans 13 residues. CDR3 loop: CASSPEPNTEAFF. DNA for the CDR3: TGTGCCAGCAGTCCAGAGCCGAACACTGAAGCTTTCTTT.

V is TRBV7-8 and J is TRBJ2-7; D gene uncertain. The germline CDR1 and CDR2 sequences are SGHVS and FQNEAQ. This CDR3 region has 15 residues. With 5 bases removed from V and 2 bases from J, the gap between germline ends came to 16 bases. The CDR3 DNA follows: TGTGCCAGCAGCCTCAAAGTCTTCGGGCCCTACGAGCAGTACTTC. It is translated as CASSLKVFGPYEQYF.

Regarding this clone: A far larger clone differs by one base, so this is likely a read error. The V and J genes are TRBV27 and TRBJ1-5; maybe TRBD1 (5 bases). Deletions cut 6 bases from V and 6 bases from J, with 15 bases between. Per germline, CDR1 MNHEY and CDR2 SMNVEV (reference sequence). The CDR3 length is 14 residues. CDR3 in DNA: TGTGCCAGCAGCCCCAGGGCGGGGAGTCAGCCCCAGCATTTT. This codes for CASSPRAGSQPQHF.

The V and J genes are TRBV27 and TRBJ1-1, with D possibly TRBD1 on 5 matching bases. Germline assignment: CDR1 MNHEY and CDR2 SMNVEV (reference sequence). The ends were cut back, 6 bases at V and 5 bases at J, with 13 bases in the middle. CDR3 length: 13 residues. The CDR3 region is CASREIYRTEAFF. The CDR3 region has the DNA TGTGCCAGCAGAGAAATTTACAGGACTGAAGCTTTCTTT.

This clone was counted ten times or more. The CDR3 nucleotides are TGTGCCAGCACAAGAGGGAGTTCCTCCTACGAGCAGTACTTC. This codes for CASTRGSSSYEQYF. This sequence joins TRBV6-1 and TRBJ2-7; possible D gene TRBD2, 5 bases. V shed 7 bases and J shed 0 bases, with 13 bases lying between them. Germline CDR1 reads MNHNS; CDR2 reads SASEGT. This CDR3 region has 14 residues.

V gene TRBV7-8 combines with J gene TRBJ2-4; no definite D call. Looked up from germline, CDR1 is SGHVS and CDR2 is FQNEAQ. This CDR3 is 14 amino acids long. Trimming removed 3 bases from V and 8 bases from J, with 14 bases in between. In nucleotides, the CDR3 is TGTGCCAGCAGCTTCCAGGCGGAGTGGGACATTCAGTACTTC. This translates into CASSFQAEWDIQYF.

The rearrangement joins TRBV5-6 to TRBJ2-6; D not certain. The CDR3 contains 15 residues. V shed 1 base and J shed 0 bases, with 5 bases lying between them. Germline V gives CDR1 SGHDT, CDR2 YYEEEE. This CDR3 is CASSLFSSGANVLTF. The CDR3 nucleotides read TGTGCCAGCAGCTTGTTCAGCTCTGGGGCCAACGTCCTGACTTTC.

Points on this clone: With a far larger clone one base away, a read error is the likely cause. The genes are TRBV6-1 and TRBJ2-7, with 7 nucleotides matching TRBD1. V dropped 6 bases and J dropped 1; count of bases not matched to a gene: 0. Germline V CDR1 and CDR2: MNHNS, SASEGT. The CDR3 loop spans 12 amino acids. As DNA, the CDR3 is TGTGCCAGCAGGGACAGGTCCTACGAGCAGTACTTC. This translates into CASRDRSYEQYF.

The chain recombines TRBV18 with TRBJ2-1; perhaps TRBD2 as D (6 bases). CDR3 length equals 13 residues. CDR1 KGHSH and CDR2 LQKENI come from the germline V gene. V was clipped by 11 bases and J by 0 bases, with 11 bases between them. The CDR3 here is CAGGESSYNEQFF. CDR3 coding DNA: TGTGCCGGCGGGGAGAGCTCCTACAATGAGCAGTTCTTC. The variable domain in full, completed from reference TRBV18 and TRBJ2-1, reads NAGVMQNPRHLVRRRGQEARLRCSPMKGHSHVYWYRQLPEEGLKFMVYLQKENIIDESGMPKERFSAEFPKEGPSILRIQQVVRGDSAAYFCAGGESSYNEQFFGPGTRLTVL.

This sequence joins TRBV5-4 and TRBJ2-1; a possible D gene is TRBD2 (5 bases). This CDR3 region has 14 residues. In germline, CDR1 is SGHNT, CDR2 YYREEE (reference sequence). Trimming took off 3 bases at V and 2 bases at J, with 9 bases between the two ends. The CDR3 here is CASSSDGAYNEQFF. Here the CDR3 DNA reads TGTGCCAGCAGCTCGGACGGGGCCTACAATGAGCAGTTCTTC.

The rearrangement links TRBV6-6 to TRBJ2-7, with no clear D. The CDR3 has 15 amino acids. The V gene lost 4 bases and the J gene lost 6 bases, with 19 bases spanning the gap. The germline CDR1 and CDR2 sequences are MNHNY and SVGAGI (reference sequence). The CDR3 is CASSSERVEVGEQYF. CDR3 DNA sequence: TGTGCCAGCAGTTCCGAAAGGGTTGAAGTAGGCGAGCAGTACTTC.

The chain carries TRBV7-2 and TRBJ1-5; no clear D. The ends were cut back, 0 bases at V and 10 bases at J, with 7 bases in the middle. CDR1 and CDR2 (germline): SGHTA, FQGNSA. The length of the CDR3 is 12 residues. The chain's CDR3 is CASSLAKQPQHF. The CDR3 nucleotides read TGTGCCAGCAGCTTAGCTAAACAACCCCAGCATTTT.

This chain uses TRBV19 with TRBJ2-2; D unclear. Germline V CDR1 and CDR2: LNHDA, SQIVND (reference sequence). The germline V and J ends were trimmed by 3 bases and 4 bases, with 3 bases remaining between them. The CDR3 loop spans 12 amino acids. CDR3 DNA sequence: TGTGCCAGTAGTATCTTCACCGGGGAGCTGTTTTTT. The encoded protein is CASSIFTGELFF.

The chain is built from TRBV7-6 and TRBJ2-7; D may be TRBD1 (5 bases). The CDR3 runs 15 residues. V was clipped by 1 base and J by 3 bases, with 13 bases between them. The germline CDR1 and CDR2 sequences are SGHVS and FNYEAQ. The CDR3 DNA reads as TGTGCCAGCAGCTTAGGGACATTAGGTCTCTACGAGCAGTACTTC. Its protein product is CASSLGTLGLYEQYF.

This clone was seen many times. The chain is built from TRBV27 and TRBJ2-7, with D possibly matching TRBD1 (5 bases). V was pared by 9 bases and J by 3 bases, with 12 bases between. Germline V CDR1 and CDR2: MNHEY, SMNVEV (reference sequence). The CDR3 covers 12 residues. CDR3 coding DNA: TGTGCCAGGTCCACAGGCAACTACGAGCAGTACTTC. Translation: CARSTGNYEQYF.

This chain connects TRBV5-6 to TRBJ2-3; 11 bases line up with TRBD2. Losses at the gene ends were 10 bases for V and 4 bases for J; bases not matched to a gene: 8. This CDR3 spans 14 amino acids. CDR1 is SGHDT, CDR2 YYEEEE, per germline. CDR3 protein: CACRTSGSSDTQYF. The CDR3 DNA sequence: TGTGCCTGCCGAACTAGCGGGAGCTCAGATACGCAGTATTTT.